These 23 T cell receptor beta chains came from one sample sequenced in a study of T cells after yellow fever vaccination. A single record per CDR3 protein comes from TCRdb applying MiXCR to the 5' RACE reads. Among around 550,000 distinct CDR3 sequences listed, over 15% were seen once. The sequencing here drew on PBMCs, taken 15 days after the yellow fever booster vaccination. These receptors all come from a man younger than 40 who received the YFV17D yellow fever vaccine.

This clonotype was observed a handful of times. The CDR3 reads CAISESNTGYTF. The DNA of the CDR3 is TGTGCCATCAGTGAATCTAACACGGGCTACACCTTC. The rearrangement uses TRBV10-3 and TRBJ1-2; D is undetermined. Trimming cost V 3 bases and J 8 bases, with 10 bases left between them. The CDR3 is 12 amino acids. CDR1 ENHRY and CDR2 SYGVKD come from the germline V gene.

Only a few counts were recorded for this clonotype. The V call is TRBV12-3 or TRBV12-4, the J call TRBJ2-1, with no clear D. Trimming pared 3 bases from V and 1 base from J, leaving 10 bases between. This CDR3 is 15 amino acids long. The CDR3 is CASSFASGSYNEQFF. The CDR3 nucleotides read TGTGCCAGCAGTTTTGCGAGTGGATCCTACAATGAGCAGTTCTTC.

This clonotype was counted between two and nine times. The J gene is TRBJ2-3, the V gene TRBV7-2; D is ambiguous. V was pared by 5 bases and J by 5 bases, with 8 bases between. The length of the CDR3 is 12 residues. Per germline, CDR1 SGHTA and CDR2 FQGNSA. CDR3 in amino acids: CASSRQEDTQYF. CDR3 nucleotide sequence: TGTGCCAGCAGCCGTCAGGAAGATACGCAGTATTTT.

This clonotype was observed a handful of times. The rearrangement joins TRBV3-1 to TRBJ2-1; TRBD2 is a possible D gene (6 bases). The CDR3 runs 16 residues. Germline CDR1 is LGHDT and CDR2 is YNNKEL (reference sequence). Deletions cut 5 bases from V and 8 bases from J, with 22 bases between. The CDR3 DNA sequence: TGTGCCAGCAGCAAAAAGGGTCTCGGGACTGATTATGAGCAGTTCTTC. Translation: CASSKKGLGTDYEQFF.

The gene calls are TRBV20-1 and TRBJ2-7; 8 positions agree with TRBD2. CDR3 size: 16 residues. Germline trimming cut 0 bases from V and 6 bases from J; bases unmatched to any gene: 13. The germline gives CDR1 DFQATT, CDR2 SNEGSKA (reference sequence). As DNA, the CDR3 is TGCAGTGCTAGAGATATAGGGAGCGGGAGTTACTCCGAGCAGTACTTC. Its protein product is CSARDIGSGSYSEQYF.

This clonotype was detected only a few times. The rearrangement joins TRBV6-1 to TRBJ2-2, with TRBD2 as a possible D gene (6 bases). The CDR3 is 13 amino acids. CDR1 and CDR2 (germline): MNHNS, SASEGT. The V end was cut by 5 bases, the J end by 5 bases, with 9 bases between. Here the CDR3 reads CASSTAGTGELFF. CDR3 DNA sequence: TGTGCCAGCAGTACCGCGGGGACCGGGGAGCTGTTTTTT.

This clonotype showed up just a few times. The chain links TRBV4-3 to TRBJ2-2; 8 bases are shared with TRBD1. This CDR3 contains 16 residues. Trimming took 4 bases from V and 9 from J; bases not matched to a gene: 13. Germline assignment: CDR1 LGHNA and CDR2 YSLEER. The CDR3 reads CASSRQNQGALRELFF. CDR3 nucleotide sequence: TGCGCCAGCAGCCGACAAAACCAGGGGGCGCTAAGGGAGCTGTTTTTT.

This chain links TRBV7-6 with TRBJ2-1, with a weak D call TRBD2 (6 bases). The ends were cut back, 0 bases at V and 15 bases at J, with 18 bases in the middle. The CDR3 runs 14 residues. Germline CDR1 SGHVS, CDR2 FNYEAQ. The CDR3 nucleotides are TGTGCCAGCAGCTTAGCGGGTCAGGGCGGAGGGGCGTTCTTC. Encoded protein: CASSLAGQGGGAFF.

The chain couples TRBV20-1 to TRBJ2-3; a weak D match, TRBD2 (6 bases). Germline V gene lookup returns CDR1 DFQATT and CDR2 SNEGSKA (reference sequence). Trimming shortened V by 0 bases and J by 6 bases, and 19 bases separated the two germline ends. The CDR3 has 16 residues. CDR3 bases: TGCAGTGCTAGAGACGCCGCGGGATCCCGCCCCGATACGCAGTATTTT. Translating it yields CSARDAAGSRPDTQYF.

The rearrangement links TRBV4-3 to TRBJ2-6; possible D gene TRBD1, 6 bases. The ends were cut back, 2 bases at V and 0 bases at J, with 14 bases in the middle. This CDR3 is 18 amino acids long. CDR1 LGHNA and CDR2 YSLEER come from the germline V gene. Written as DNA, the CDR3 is TGCGCCAGCAGCCAATTTGAGACAGGCAGCTCTGGGGCCAACGTCCTGACTTTC. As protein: CASSQFETGSSGANVLTF.

Written as DNA, the CDR3 is TGTGCCAGCAGCGTAGTACAGGGTGGCACCGGGGAGCTGTTTTTT. Its protein is CASSVVQGGTGELFF. The V gene is TRBV9, the J gene TRBJ2-2; tentative D call: TRBD1 (6 bases). Trimming took off 0 bases at V and 4 bases at J, with 10 bases between the two ends. Germline V gene sequence: CDR1 SGDLS, CDR2 YYNGEE. CDR3 length: 15 amino acids.

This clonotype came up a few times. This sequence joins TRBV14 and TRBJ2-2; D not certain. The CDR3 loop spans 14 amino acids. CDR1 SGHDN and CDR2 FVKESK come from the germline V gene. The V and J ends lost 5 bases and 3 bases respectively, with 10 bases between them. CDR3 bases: TGTGCCAGCAGCTCCATAACTTACACCGGGGAGCTGTTTTTT. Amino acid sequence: CASSSITYTGELFF.

The CDR3 nucleotides read TGTGCCACCAGTGACCTTTACACCGGGGAGCTGTTTTTT. Amino acids: CATSDLYTGELFF. The J gene is TRBJ2-2, the V gene TRBV24-1; D call uncertain. V lost 4 bases to trimming and J lost 3 bases, with 5 bases between them. Germline V gene sequence: CDR1 KGHDR, CDR2 SFDVKD. This CDR3 spans 13 amino acids.

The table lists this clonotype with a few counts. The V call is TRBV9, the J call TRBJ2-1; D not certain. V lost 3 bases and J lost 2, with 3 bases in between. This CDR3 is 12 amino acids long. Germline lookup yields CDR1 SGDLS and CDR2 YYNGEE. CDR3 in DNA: TGTGCCAGCAGCGCGACCTACAATGAGCAGTTCTTC. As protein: CASSATYNEQFF.

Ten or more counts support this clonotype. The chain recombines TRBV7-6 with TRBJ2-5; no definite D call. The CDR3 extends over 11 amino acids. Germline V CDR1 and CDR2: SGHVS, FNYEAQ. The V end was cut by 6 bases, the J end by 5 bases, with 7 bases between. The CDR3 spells CASRDRETQYF. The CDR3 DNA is TGTGCCAGCAGGGATCGGGAGACCCAGTACTTC.

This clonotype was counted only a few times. The CDR3 here is CASSLVAGWGENIQYF. The CDR3 coding sequence is TGTGCCAGCAGCTTAGTAGCGGGATGGGGGGAAAACATTCAGTACTTC. The chain recombines TRBV7-2 with TRBJ2-4; TRBD2 matches 8 bases. Trimming cost V 1 base and J 5 bases; bases outside gene matches: 7. The CDR3 consists of 16 residues. The germline V gene has CDR1 SGHTA and CDR2 FQGNSA.

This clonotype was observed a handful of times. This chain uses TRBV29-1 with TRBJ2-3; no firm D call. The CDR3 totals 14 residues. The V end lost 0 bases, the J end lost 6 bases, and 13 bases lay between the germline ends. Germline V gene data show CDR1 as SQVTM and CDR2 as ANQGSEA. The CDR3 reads CSVEDRERADTQYF. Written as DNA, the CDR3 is TGCAGCGTTGAAGATCGCGAAAGGGCGGATACGCAGTATTTT.

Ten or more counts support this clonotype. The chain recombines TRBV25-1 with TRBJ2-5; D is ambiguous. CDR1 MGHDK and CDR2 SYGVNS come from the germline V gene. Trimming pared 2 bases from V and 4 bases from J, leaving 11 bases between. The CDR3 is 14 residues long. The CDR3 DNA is TGTGCCAGCAGTGAAACGAGTTTGCCAGAGACCCAGTACTTC. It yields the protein CASSETSLPETQYF.

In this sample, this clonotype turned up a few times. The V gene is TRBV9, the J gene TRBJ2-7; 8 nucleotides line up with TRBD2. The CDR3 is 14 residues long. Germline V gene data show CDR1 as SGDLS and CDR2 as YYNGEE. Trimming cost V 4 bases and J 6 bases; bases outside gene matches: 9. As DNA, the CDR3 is TGTGCCAGCAGCCTGGGACTAGGAGGGGGCGAGCAGTACTTC. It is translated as CASSLGLGGGEQYF.

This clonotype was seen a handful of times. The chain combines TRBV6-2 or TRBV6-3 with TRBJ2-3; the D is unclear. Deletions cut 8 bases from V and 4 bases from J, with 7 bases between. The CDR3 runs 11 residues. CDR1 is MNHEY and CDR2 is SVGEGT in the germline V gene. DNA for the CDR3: TGTGCCAGCGGAGCATCAGATACGCAGTATTTT. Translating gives CASGASDTQYF.

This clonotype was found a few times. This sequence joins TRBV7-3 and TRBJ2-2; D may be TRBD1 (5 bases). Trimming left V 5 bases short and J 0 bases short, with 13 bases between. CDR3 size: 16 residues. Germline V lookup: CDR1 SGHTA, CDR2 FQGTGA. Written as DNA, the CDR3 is TGTGCCAGCAGCAGCAGGGCAACCACGAACACCGGGGAGCTGTTTTTT. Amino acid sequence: CASSSRATTNTGELFF.

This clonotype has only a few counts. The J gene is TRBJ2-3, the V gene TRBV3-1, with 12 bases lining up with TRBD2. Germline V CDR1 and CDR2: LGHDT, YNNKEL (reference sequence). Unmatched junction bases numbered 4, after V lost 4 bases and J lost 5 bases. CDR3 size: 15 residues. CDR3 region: CASSPGLAGRDTQYF. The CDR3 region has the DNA TGTGCCAGCAGCCCCGGACTAGCGGGAAGAGATACGCAGTATTTT.

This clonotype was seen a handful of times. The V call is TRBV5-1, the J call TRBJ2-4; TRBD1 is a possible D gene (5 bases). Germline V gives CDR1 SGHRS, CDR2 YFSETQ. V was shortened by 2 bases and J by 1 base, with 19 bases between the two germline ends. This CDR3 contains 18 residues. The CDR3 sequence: CASSFSAGQLTAKNIQYF. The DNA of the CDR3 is TGCGCCAGCAGCTTCTCGGCAGGACAACTGACGGCCAAAAACATTCAGTACTTC.